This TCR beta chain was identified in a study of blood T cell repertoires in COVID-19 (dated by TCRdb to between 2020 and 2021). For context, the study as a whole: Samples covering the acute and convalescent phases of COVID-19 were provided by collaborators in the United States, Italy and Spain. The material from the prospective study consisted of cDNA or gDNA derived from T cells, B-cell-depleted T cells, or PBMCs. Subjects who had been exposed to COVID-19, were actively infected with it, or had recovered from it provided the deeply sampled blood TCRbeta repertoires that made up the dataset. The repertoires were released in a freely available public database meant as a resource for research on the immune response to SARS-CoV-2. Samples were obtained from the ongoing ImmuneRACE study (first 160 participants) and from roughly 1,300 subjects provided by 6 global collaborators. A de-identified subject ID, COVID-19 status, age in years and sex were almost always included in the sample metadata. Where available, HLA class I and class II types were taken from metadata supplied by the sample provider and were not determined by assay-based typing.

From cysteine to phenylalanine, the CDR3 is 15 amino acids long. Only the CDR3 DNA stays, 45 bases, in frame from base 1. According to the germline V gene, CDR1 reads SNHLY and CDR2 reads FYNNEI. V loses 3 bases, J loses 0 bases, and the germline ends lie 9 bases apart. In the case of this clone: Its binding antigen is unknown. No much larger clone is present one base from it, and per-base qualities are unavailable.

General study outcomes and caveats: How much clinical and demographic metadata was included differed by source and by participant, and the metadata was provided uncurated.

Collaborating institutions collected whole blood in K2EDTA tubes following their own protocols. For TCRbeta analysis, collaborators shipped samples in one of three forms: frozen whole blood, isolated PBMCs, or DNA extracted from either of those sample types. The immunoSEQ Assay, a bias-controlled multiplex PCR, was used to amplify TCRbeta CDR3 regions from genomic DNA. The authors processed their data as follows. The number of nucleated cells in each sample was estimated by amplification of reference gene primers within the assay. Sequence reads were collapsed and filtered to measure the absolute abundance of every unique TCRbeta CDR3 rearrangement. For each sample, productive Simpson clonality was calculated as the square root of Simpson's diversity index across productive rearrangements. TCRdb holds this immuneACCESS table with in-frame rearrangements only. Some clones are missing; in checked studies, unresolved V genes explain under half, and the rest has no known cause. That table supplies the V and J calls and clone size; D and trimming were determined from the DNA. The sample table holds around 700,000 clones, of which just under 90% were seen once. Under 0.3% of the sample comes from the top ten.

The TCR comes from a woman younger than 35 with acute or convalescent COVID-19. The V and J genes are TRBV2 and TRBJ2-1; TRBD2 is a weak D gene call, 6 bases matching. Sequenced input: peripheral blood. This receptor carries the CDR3 CASSDIGGSYNEQFF. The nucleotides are TGTGCCAGCAGTGACATCGGGGGCTCCTACAATGAGCAGTTCTTC.